This TCR beta chain is drawn from a study of cytomegalovirus exposure and HLA in healthy donors. General study results and limits: Researchers left out some V segments, among them TRBV6-2 and TRBV6-3, as indistinguishable. For most TCR beta V segments, an earlier analysis put the productive rate at about 87% or about 30% of the time.

A multiplex PCR was run with 60 Vbeta primers and 13 Jbeta primers. Measured with immunoSEQ multiplex PCR; TCRdb has only the in-frame clones, and not every one. The table shows around 210,000 clones, with around 80% occurring only once. Worth noting for this clone: Its specificity is unknown.

The V gene's germline CDR1 is SGHNT and CDR2 YYREEE (reference sequence). J was trimmed by 4 bases and V by 0 bases; bases with no gene match: 8. The length of the CDR3 is 16 residues. J is TRBJ2-5 and V is TRBV5-4, with TRBD2 identical over 8 bases. Sequencing was carried out using PBMCs. This sequence originates from a boy aged 5-17 years in good health and CMV-seronegative. CDR3 in amino acids: CASSLVGGGHSETQYF. The CDR3 bases are TGTGCCAGCAGCTTGGTCGGGGGGGGGCATTCAGAGACCCAGTACTTC.